A single sample is the source of the 9 T cell receptor beta chains below, sequenced in a study of immune evolution from preneoplasia to lung adenocarcinoma. This table comes from immunoSEQ multiplex PCR, and its TCRdb copy is limited to in-frame clones, with some not included. The table lists roughly 4,200 clones, about 82% of them singletons. Sequenced input: FFPE minimally invasive lung adenocarcinoma tissue. The receptors here all came from a person aged 65 to 85 with lung adenocarcinoma.

The V call is TRBV2, the J call TRBJ2-5, with TRBD2 matching 12 bases. The CDR3 sequence is 15 residues long. V gave up 4 bases and J gave up 4 bases; unmatched junction bases: 4. Germline V gene lookup returns CDR1 SNHLY and CDR2 FYNNEI. This CDR3 is CASSGLAGGGETQYF. The CDR3 nucleotides are TGTGCCAGCAGTGGCCTAGCGGGAGGGGGAGAGACCCAGTACTTC. Filled out from reference TRBV2 and TRBJ2-5, the complete variable domain reads EPEVTQTPSHQVTQMGQEVILRCVPISNHLYFYWYRQILGQKVEFLVSFYNNEISEKSEIFDDQFSVERPDGSNFTLKIRSTKLEDSAMYFCASSGLAGGGETQYFGPGTRLLVL.

This clone was counted only a few times. The rearrangement links TRBV4-3 to TRBJ2-2; D tentatively fits TRBD1 or TRBD2 (5 bases each). With 0 bases removed from V and 3 bases from J, the gap between germline ends came to 11 bases. CDR1 is LGHNA and CDR2 is YSLEER in the germline V gene. This CDR3 region has 16 residues. The CDR3 DNA is TGCGCCAGCAGCCAAGACGGGACGGCTTACACCGGGGAGCTGTTTTTT. It translates to CASSQDGTAYTGELFF.

About this clone itself: This CDR3 is also generated by other DNA sequences in the sample. The chain combines TRBV19 with TRBJ1-1, with a weak D call TRBD1 (5 bases). CDR1 and CDR2 (germline): LNHDA, SQIVND (reference sequence). Trimming took 7 bases from V and 6 from J, leaving 12 bases between them. The length of the CDR3 is 12 residues. Written as DNA, the CDR3 is TGTGCCAGTAATTTGGGGGTGGCTGAAGCTTTCTTT. The encoded protein is CASNLGVAEAFF.

V and J are TRBV29-1 and TRBJ2-5; TRBD2 aligns across 9 bases. The J call may be wrong; the DNA end is better matched by TRBJ2-7. This CDR3 region has 14 residues. Germline V lookup: CDR1 SQVTM, CDR2 ANQGSEA. The CDR3 coding sequence is TGCAGCGTTGGGGGCGGGGGGGCCGCCTACGAGCAGTACTTC. It translates to CSVGGGGAAYEQYF.

V is TRBV6-4 and J is TRBJ1-6, with D unclear. V lost 4 bases and J lost 10, with 11 bases in between. The CDR3 runs to 13 residues. Germline-derived CDR1 and CDR2 are MRHNA and SNTAGT. CDR3 protein: CASSAQADSPLHF. CDR3 bases: TGTGCCAGCAGTGCGCAGGCCGACTCACCCCTCCACTTT.

This rearrangement joins TRBV5-6 to TRBJ2-3; 13 positions match TRBD2. The CDR3 has 17 residues. CDR1 is SGHDT, CDR2 YYEEEE, per germline. With V trimmed by 2 bases and J by 3 bases, 6 bases remained unmatched. The CDR3 loop is CASSFRTSGSQTDTQYF. CDR3 DNA sequence: TGTGCCAGCAGCTTCAGGACTAGCGGGAGTCAGACAGATACGCAGTATTTT. Looking up the rest from reference TRBV5-6 and TRBJ2-3 gives the full variable domain: DAGVTQSPTHLIKTRGQQVTLRCSPKSGHDTVSWYQQALGQGPQFIFQYYEEEERQRGNFPDRFSGHQFPNYSSELNVNALLLGDSALYLCASSFRTSGSQTDTQYFGPGTRLTVL.

In DNA form, the CDR3 reads TGTGCCAGTAGTAACGGACAGGGATGGGATGGCTACACCTTC. Protein product: CASSNGQGWDGYTF. The chain has TRBV19 and TRBJ1-2; TRBD1 matches at 8 bases. Germline V gene sequence: CDR1 LNHDA, CDR2 SQIVND (reference sequence). The junction had 7 bases not matched to a gene; V was cut back by 4 bases and J by 6 bases. This CDR3 spans 14 amino acids. The entire variable domain, with the rest obtained from reference TRBV19 and TRBJ1-2, is as follows: DGGITQSPKYLFRKEGQNVTLSCEQNLNHDAMYWYRQDPGQGLRLIYYSQIVNDFQKGDIAEGYSVSREKKESFPLTVTSAQKNPTAFYLCASSNGQGWDGYTFGSGTRLTVV.

The J gene is TRBJ2-5, the V gene TRBV30; 10 bases agree with TRBD2. The CDR3 is 17 amino acids. With 3 bases clipped from V and 4 bases from J, the junction kept 14 bases outside the gene matches. The germline V gene has CDR1 GTSNPN and CDR2 SVGIG (reference sequence). The CDR3 sequence: CAWSSPREREGRETQYF. DNA for the CDR3: TGTGCCTGGAGCTCCCCGAGGGAGCGGGAGGGCCGAGAGACCCAGTACTTC.

The chain carries TRBV30 and TRBJ1-1; TRBD1 might be the D (5 bases). Germline CDR1 reads GTSNPN; CDR2 reads SVGIG (reference sequence). The germline V and J ends were trimmed by 0 bases and 4 bases, with 30 bases remaining between them. The length of the CDR3 is 20 residues. CDR3 region: CAWSVGASGRAPHRGTEAFF. The DNA for the CDR3 is TGTGCCTGGAGTGTAGGGGCTTCGGGCAGGGCGCCCCACCGGGGCACTGAAGCTTTCTTT.